This TCR beta chain was identified in a study of blood T cell repertoires in COVID-19. About the research overall: Sources were T cells, B-cell-depleted T cells, or PBMCs; the material itself was cDNA or gDNA.

Some clones are missing from TCRdb's copy, which holds only in-frame ones; the method was immunoSEQ multiplex PCR. This sample has around 250,000 clones, with about 83% found just once. Trimming took 0 bases from V and 5 from J; bases not matched to a gene: 4. The CDR3 covers 14 residues. Germline-derived CDR1 and CDR2 are SGHRS and YFSETQ. Sequencing used peripheral blood. The chain employs TRBV5-1 and TRBJ2-7, with 8 bases identical to TRBD1. The source is a man at least 80 years old with acute or convalescent COVID-19. CDR3 amino acids: CASSLGGQGHEQYF. DNA of the CDR3: TGCGCCAGCAGCTTGGGAGGACAGGGCCACGAGCAGTACTTC.